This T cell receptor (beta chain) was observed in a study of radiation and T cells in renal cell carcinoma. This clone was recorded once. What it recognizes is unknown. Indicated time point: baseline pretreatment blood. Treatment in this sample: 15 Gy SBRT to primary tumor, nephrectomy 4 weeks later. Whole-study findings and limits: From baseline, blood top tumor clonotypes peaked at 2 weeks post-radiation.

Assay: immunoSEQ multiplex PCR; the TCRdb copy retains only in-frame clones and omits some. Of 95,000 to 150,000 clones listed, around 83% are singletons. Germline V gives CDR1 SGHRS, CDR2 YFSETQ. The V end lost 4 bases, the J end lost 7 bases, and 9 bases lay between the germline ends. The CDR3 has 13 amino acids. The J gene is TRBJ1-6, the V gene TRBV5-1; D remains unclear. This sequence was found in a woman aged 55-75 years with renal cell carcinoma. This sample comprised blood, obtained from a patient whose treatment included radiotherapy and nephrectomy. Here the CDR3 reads CASSVSWNSPLHF. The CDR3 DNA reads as TGCGCCAGCAGCGTCAGTTGGAATTCACCCCTCCACTTT.